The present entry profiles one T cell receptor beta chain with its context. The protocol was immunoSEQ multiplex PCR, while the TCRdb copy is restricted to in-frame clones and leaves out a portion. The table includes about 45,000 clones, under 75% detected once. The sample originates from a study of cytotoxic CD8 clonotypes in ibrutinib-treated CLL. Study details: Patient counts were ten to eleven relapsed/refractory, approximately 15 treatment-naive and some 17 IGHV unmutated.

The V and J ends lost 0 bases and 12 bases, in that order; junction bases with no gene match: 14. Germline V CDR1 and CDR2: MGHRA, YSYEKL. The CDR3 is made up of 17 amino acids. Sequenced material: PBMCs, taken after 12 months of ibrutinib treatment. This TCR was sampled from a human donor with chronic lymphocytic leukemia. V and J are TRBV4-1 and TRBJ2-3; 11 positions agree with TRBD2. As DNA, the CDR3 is TGCGCCAGCAGCCAAGATGATAGGCTAGCGGGGGGCCTATCTCAGTATTTT. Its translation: CASSQDDRLAGGLSQYF.